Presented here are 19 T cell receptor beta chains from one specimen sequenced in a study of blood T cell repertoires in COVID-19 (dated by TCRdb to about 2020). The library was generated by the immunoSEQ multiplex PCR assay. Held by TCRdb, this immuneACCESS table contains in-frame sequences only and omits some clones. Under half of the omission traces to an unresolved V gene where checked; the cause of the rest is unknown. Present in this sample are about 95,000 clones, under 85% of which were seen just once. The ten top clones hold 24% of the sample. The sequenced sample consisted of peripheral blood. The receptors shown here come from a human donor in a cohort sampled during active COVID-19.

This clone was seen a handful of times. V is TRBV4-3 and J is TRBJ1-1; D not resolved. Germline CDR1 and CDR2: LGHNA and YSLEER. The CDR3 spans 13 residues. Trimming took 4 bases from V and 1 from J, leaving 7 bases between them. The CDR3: CASSRQANTEAFF. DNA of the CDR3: TGCGCCAGCAGCCGCCAAGCGAACACTGAAGCTTTCTTT.

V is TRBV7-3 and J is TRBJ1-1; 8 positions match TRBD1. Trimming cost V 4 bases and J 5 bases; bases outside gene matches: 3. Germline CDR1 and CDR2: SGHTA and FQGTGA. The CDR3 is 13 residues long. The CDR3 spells CASSYRDRTEAFF. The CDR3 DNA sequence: TGTGCCAGCAGCTATAGGGACAGGACTGAAGCTTTCTTT.

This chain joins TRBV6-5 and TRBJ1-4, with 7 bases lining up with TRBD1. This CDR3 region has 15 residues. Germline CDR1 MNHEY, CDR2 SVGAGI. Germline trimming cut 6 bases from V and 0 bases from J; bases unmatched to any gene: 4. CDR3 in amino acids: CASRIDRATNEKLFF. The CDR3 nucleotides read TGTGCCAGCAGAATCGACAGGGCAACTAATGAAAAACTGTTTTTT.

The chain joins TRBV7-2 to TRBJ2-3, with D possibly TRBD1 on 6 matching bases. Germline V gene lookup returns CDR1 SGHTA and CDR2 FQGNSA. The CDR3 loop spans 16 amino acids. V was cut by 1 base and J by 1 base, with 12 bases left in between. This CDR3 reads CASSLGAGVGTDTQYF. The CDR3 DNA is TGTGCCAGCAGCTTAGGGGCAGGGGTTGGCACAGATACGCAGTATTTT.

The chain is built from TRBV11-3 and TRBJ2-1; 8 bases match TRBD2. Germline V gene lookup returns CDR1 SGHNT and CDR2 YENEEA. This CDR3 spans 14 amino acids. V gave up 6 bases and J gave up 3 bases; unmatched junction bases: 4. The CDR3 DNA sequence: TGTGCCAGCAGTCGCGGGACTAGCTACAATGAGCAGTTCTTC. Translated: CASSRGTSYNEQFF. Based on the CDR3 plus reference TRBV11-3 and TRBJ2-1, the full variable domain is EAGVVQSPRYKIIEKKQPVAFWCNPISGHNTLYWYLQNLGQGPELLIRYENEEAVDDSQLPKDRFSAERLKGVDSTLKIQPAELGDSAVYLCASSRGTSYNEQFFGPGTRLTVL.

The CDR3 is CASSSRTGGIRGDTEAFF. The CDR3 DNA reads TGTGCCAGCTCGTCTCGGACAGGGGGAATCCGAGGGGACACTGAAGCTTTCTTT. V gene TRBV18 combines with J gene TRBJ1-1, with 10 bases matching TRBD1. CDR3 length: 18 amino acids. CDR1 is KGHSH and CDR2 is LQKENI in the germline V gene. Losses at the gene ends were 6 bases for V and 3 bases for J; bases not matched to a gene: 16.

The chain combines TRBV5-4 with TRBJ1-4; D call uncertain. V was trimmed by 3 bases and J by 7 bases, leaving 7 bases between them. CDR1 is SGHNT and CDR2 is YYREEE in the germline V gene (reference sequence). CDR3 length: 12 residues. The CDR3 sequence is CASSYSLEKLFF. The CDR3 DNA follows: TGTGCCAGCAGCTACAGCCTTGAAAAACTGTTTTTT.

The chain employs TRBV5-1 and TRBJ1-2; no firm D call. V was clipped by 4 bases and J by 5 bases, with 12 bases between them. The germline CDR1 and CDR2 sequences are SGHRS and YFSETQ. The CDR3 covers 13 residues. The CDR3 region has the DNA TGCGCCAGCAGCCCCGGTTGGGCTTATGGCTACACCTTC. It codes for CASSPGWAYGYTF.

CDR3 amino acids: CASTPGGFDGYTF. The CDR3 DNA sequence: TGTGCCAGCACCCCAGGGGGGTTTGATGGCTACACCTTC. The V call is TRBV7-8, the J call TRBJ1-2; 7 bases map to TRBD1. The CDR3 is made up of 13 amino acids. Trimming at V came to 7 bases and at J to 6 bases, leaving 8 bases not matched to a gene. Looked up from germline, CDR1 is SGHVS and CDR2 is FQNEAQ.

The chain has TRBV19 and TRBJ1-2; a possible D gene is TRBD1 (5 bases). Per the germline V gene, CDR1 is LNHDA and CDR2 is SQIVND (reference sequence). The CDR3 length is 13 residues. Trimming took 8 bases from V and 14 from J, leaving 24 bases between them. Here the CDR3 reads CASSRGMWLETTF. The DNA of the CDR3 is TGTGCCAGTTCCCGGGGGATGTGGCTAGAAACTACCTTC.

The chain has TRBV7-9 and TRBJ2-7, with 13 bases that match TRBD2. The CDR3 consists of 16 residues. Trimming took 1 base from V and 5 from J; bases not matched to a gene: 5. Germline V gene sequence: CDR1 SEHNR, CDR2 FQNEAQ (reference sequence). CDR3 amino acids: CASSLVWTSGSNEQYF. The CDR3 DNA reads TGTGCCAGCAGCTTAGTTTGGACTAGCGGGAGCAACGAGCAGTACTTC.

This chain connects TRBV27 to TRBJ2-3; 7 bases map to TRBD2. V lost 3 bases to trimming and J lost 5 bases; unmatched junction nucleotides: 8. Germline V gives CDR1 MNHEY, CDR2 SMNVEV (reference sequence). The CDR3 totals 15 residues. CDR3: CASSFLTSRGDTQYF. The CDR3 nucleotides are TGTGCCAGCAGTTTTTTGACTAGCAGAGGAGATACGCAGTATTTT.

The chain's CDR3 is CATSAGGETQYF. The CDR3 nucleotides read TGTGCCACCAGTGCGGGAGGTGAGACCCAGTACTTC. The rearrangement joins TRBV24-1 to TRBJ2-5; 7 bases map to TRBD2. CDR3 length: 12 amino acids. Germline loops: CDR1 KGHDR, CDR2 SFDVKD. V was pared by 5 bases and J by 5 bases, with 1 base of the junction left unmatched.

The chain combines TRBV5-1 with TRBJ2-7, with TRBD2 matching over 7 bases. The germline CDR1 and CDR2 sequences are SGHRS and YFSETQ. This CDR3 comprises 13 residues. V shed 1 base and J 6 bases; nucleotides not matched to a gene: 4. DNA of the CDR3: TGCGCCAGCAGCTTGCCCACGGGGGGCGAGCAGTACTTC. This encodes CASSLPTGGEQYF.

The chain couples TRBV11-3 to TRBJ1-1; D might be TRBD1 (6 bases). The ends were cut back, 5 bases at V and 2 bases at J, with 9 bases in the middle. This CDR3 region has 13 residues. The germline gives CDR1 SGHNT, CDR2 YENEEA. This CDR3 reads CASSGTPNTEAFF. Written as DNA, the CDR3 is TGTGCCAGCAGCGGGACACCTAACACTGAAGCTTTCTTT. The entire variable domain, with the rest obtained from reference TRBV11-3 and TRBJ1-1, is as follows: EAGVVQSPRYKIIEKKQPVAFWCNPISGHNTLYWYLQNLGQGPELLIRYENEEAVDDSQLPKDRFSAERLKGVDSTLKIQPAELGDSAVYLCASSGTPNTEAFFGQGTRLTVV.

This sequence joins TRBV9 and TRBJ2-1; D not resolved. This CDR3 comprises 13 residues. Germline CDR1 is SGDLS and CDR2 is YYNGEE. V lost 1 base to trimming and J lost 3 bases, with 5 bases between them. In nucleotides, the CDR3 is TGTGCCAGCAGCGTAACGGTCTACAATGAGCAGTTCTTC. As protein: CASSVTVYNEQFF.

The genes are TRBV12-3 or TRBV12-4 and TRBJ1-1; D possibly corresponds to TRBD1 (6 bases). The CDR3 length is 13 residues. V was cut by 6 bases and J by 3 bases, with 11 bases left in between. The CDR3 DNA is TGTGCCAGCAGCACAGGGAAGCACACTGAAGCTTTCTTT. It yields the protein CASSTGKHTEAFF.

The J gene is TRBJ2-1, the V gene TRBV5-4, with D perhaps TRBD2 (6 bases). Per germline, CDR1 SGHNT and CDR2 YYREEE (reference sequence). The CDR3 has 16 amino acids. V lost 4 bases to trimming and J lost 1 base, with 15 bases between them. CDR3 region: CASSPGVGGSYNEQFF. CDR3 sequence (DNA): TGTGCCAGCAGCCCTGGGGTGGGGGGTTCCTACAATGAGCAGTTCTTC.

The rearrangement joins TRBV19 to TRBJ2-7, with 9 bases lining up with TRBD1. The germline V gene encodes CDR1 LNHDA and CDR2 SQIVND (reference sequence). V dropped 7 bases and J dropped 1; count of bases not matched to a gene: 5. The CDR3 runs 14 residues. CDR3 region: CASTPDRGSYEQYF. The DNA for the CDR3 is TGTGCCAGTACCCCGGACAGGGGATCCTACGAGCAGTACTTC.